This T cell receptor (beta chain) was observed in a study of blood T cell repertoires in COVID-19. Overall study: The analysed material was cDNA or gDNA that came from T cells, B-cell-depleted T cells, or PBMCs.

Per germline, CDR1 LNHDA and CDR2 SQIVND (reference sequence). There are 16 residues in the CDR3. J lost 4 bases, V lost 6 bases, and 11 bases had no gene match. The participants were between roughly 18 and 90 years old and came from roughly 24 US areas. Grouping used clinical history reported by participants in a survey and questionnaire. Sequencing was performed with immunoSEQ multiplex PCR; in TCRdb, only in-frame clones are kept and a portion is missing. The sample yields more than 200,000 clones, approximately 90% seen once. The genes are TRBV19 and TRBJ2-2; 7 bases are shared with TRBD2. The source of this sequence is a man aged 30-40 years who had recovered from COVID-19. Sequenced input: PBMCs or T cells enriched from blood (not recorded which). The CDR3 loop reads CASRTRDYSLTGELFF. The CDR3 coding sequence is TGTGCCAGTAGAACCCGGGACTACTCACTCACCGGGGAGCTGTTTTTT.